A selection of T cell receptor beta chains follows, all from one sample in a study of T cells in localized non-small cell lung cancer. The repertoire was sequenced with immunoSEQ multiplex PCR; TCRdb's copy has only in-frame clones and lacks some. Of 30,000 to 35,000 clones listed, 85% to 90% are singletons. The specimen comprised peripheral blood, sampled before any cancer treatment. Source of these receptors: a female donor of 60 years or more with stage I lung adenocarcinoma. Each CDR3 is given with its conserved first and last residue. Fields, in order: V gene, CDR3 protein.

>TRBV5-6
CASSPLPGARGDYGYTF
>TRBV6-1
CASGNYGYTF
>TRBV7-2
CASRRTREPLFNEQFF
>TRBV19
CASSIRANTEAFF
>TRBV20-1
CSASSGTEAFF
>TRBV10-1
CASSESVAGDTGELFF
>TRBV6-6
CASSQDATNEKLFF
>TRBV19
CASNPLKTSGSTGELFF
>TRBV6-6
CASSAGQGARETQYF
>TRBV6-5
CASGRIQETQYF
>TRBV2
CASSGLAGYYEQYF
>TRBV7-2
CASSFSTGELFF
>TRBV5-5
CASSLAGQIFYGYTF
>TRBV4-3
CASSQASGPLGNEQFF
>TRBV15
CATSGDGGGETQYF
>TRBV4-3
CASSQSGLGTGELFF
>TRBV25-1
CASSEYEGTEAFF
>TRBV28
CASSSRTGNQPQHF
>TRBV19
CASSIDHVPGLATEAFF
>TRBV19
CASSIPGENTEAFF
>TRBV4-1
CASSLMTSSYNEQFF
>TRBV6-5
CASHAQGFYEQYF
>TRBV18
CASSASPAGRETQYF
>TRBV19
CASSILAAGNQPQHF
>TRBV27
CASRLAGATNEQFF